This T cell receptor (beta chain) derives from a study of immune evolution from preneoplasia to lung adenocarcinoma. Study background: HLA loss of heterozygosity: 5.5% to 8.5% AIS, about 15% MIA, about 35% ADC, none AAH. Study results and caveats: Top clone frequencies peaked in normal lung, apparently declining through invasive adenocarcinoma.

In regard to this clone: Antigen: not known.

Germline values: CDR1 LNHDA, CDR2 SQIVND (reference sequence). This CDR3 is 14 amino acids long. V lost 6 bases and J lost 1, with 9 bases in between. Assay used: immunoSEQ multiplex PCR; TCRdb lists only in-frame clones, some missing. The data contain about 14,000 clones, roughly 80% of them seen just once; the ten biggest clones take up about 4.3%. Resections took place in Japan or China from about 2014 to 2017. Two lung cancer pathologists independently confirmed each histologic diagnosis. Specimen: FFPE minimally invasive lung adenocarcinoma tissue. The chain has TRBV19 and TRBJ2-2; unclear D gene. The TCR was taken from a person aged 65 to 85 with lung adenocarcinoma. The CDR3 DNA is TGTGCCAGTAGGGGATCCCAGAACACCGGGGAGCTGTTTTTT. Translation gives CASRGSQNTGELFF.